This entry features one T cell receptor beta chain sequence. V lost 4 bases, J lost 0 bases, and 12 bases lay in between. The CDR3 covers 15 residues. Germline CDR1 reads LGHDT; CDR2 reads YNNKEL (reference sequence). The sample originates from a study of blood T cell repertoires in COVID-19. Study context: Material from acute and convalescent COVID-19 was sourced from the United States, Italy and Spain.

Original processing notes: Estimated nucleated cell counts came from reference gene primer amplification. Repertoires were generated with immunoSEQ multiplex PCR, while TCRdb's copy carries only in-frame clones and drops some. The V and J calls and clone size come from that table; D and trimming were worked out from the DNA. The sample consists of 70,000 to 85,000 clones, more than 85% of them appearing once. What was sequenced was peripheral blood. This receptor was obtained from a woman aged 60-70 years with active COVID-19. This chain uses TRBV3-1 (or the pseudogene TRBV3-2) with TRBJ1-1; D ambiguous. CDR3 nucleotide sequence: TGTGCCAGCAGCCCCCCGGGGAGGGTGAACACTGAAGCTTTCTTT. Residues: CASSPPGRVNTEAFF.